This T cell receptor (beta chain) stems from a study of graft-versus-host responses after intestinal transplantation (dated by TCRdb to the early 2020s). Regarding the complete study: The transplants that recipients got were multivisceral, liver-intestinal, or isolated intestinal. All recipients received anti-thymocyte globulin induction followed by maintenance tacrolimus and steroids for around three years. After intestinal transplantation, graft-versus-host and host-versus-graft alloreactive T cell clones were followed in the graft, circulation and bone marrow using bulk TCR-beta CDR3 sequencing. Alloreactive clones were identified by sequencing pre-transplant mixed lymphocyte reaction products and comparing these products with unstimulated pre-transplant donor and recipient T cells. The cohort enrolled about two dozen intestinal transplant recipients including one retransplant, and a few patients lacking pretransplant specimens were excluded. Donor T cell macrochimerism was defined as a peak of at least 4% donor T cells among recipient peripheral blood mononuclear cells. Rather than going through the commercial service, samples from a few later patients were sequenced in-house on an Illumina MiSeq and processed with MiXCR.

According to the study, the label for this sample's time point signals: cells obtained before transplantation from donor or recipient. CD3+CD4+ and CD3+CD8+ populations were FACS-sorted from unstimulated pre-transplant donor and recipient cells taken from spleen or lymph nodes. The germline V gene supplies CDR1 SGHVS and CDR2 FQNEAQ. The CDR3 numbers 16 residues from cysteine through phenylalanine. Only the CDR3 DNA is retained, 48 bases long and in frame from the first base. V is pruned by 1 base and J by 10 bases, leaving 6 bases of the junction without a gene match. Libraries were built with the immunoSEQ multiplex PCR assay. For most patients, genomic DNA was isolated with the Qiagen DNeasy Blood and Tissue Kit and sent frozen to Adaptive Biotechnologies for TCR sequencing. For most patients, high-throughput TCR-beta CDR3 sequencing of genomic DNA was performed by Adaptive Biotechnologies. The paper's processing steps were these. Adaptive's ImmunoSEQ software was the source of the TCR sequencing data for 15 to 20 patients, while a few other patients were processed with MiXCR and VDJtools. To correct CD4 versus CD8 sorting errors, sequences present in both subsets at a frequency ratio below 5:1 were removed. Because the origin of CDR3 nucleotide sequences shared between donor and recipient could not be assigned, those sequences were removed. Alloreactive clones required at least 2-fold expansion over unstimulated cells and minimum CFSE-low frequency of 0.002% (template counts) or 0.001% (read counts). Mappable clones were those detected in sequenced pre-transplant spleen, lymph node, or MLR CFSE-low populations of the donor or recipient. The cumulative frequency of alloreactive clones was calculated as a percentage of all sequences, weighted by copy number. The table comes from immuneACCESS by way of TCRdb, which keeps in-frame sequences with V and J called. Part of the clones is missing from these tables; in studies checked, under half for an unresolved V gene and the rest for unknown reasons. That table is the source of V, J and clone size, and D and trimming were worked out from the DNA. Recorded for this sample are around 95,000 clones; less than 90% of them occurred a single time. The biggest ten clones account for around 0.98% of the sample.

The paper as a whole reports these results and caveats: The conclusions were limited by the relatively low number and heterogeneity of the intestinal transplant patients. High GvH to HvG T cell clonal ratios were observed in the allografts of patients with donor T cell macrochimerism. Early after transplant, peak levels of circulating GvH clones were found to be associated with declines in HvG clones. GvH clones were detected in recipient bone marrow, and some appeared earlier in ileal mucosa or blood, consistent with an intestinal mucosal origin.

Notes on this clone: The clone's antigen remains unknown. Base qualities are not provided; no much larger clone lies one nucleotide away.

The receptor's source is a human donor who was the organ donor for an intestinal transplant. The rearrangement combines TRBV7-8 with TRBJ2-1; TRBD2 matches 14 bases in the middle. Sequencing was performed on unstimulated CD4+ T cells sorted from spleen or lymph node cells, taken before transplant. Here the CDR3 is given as CASSLGLAGGHWEQFF. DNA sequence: TGTGCCAGCAGCTTAGGACTAGCGGGGGGGCATTGGGAGCAGTTCTTC.